This entry concerns a single T cell receptor (beta chain). Using immunoSEQ multiplex PCR, the repertoire was profiled, and TCRdb retains in-frame clones only, with some absent. The data hold 20,000 to 25,000 clones, with 88% observed a single time. CDR1 and CDR2 from the germline V gene are MGHRA and YSYEKL. The V and J ends lost 4 bases and 3 bases respectively, with 18 bases between them. The CDR3 is 16 amino acids. The data originate from a study of control samples from healthy donors and cancer patients. Sequencing was done on a sample of PBMCs. This receptor was taken from a woman between 55 and 75 years old with head and neck cancer. The V call is TRBV4-1, the J call TRBJ1-1; TRBD1 might be the D (5 bases). CDR3: CASSLSGLGGDTEAFF. The CDR3 bases are TGCGCCAGCAGCCTGAGCGGGTTGGGAGGGGACACTGAAGCTTTCTTT.